These 13 T cell receptor beta chains came from one sample sequenced in a study of cytomegalovirus exposure and HLA in healthy donors. PCR amplification relied on 60 Vbeta primers (plus 13 Jbeta primers). Data came from immunoSEQ multiplex PCR; TCRdb stores just in-frame clones and leaves some out. The sample lists about 140,000 clones; about 80% were seen once. The sample consisted of PBMCs. Every receptor here comes from a man in his forties in good health and CMV-seronegative.

The rearrangement joins TRBV19 to TRBJ1-4; D is ambiguous. Trimming removed 5 bases from V and 7 bases from J, with 14 bases in between. The CDR3 has 14 residues. From germline, CDR1 is LNHDA and CDR2 SQIVND (reference sequence). The CDR3 DNA is TGTGCCAGTAGTGAGCAGGTTGTGTTTGAAAAACTGTTTTTT. The encoded protein is CASSEQVVFEKLFF.

This chain connects TRBV2 to TRBJ2-3; D remains ambiguous. Germline loops: CDR1 SNHLY, CDR2 FYNNEI. V was pared by 4 bases and J by 4 bases, with 12 bases between. There are 14 residues in the CDR3. The CDR3 DNA sequence: TGTGCCAGCAGTGCTAGACTCGTAGCAGATACGCAGTATTTT. This encodes CASSARLVADTQYF.

This clone has more than one count but fewer than ten. The chain is built from TRBV2 and TRBJ1-1; D possibly corresponds to TRBD1 (5 bases). With 6 bases removed from V and 0 bases from J, the gap between germline ends came to 20 bases. Germline CDR1 is SNHLY and CDR2 is FYNNEI. The CDR3 has 17 residues. This chain's CDR3 is CASRFPLLTDLNTEAFF. CDR3 coding DNA: TGTGCCAGCAGGTTCCCCCTACTGACAGATTTGAACACTGAAGCTTTCTTT. Supplemented by reference TRBV2 and TRBJ1-1, the full variable domain reads EPEVTQTPSHQVTQMGQEVILRCVPISNHLYFYWYRQILGQKVEFLVSFYNNEISEKSEIFDDQFSVERPDGSNFTLKIRSTKLEDSAMYFCASRFPLLTDLNTEAFFGQGTRLTVV.

This clone was found a few times. The genes are TRBV29-1 and TRBJ2-7, with TRBD1 identical over 9 bases. Germline CDR1 and CDR2: SQVTM and ANQGSEA. Unmatched junction bases numbered 11, after V lost 7 bases and J lost 4 bases. This CDR3 region has 14 residues. CDR3 coding DNA: TGCAGCGCCTACTCGGGACAGGGTTCGTACGAGCAGTACTTC. As protein: CSAYSGQGSYEQYF.

The V call is TRBV28, the J call TRBJ1-2, with a tentative D call TRBD1 (5 bases). This CDR3 is 11 amino acids long. Trimming pared 7 bases from V and 7 bases from J, leaving 10 bases between. From germline, CDR1 is MDHEN and CDR2 SYDVKM. The CDR3 coding sequence is TGTGCCAGCATCTCGGGGGTTGGCTACACCTTC. Translating gives CASISGVGYTF.

The J gene is TRBJ1-2, the V gene TRBV19; TRBD1 might be the D (5 bases). CDR1 is LNHDA and CDR2 is SQIVND in the germline V gene (reference sequence). The CDR3 extends over 13 amino acids. V lost 3 bases and J lost 5, with 10 bases in between. Here the CDR3 reads CASSIRVGYGYTF. CDR3 DNA sequence: TGTGCCAGTAGTATCAGGGTTGGGTATGGCTACACCTTC.

The V call is TRBV14, the J call TRBJ2-7; 9 bases fit TRBD1. The CDR3 extends over 15 amino acids. V was pared by 4 bases and J by 2 bases, with 6 bases of the junction left unmatched. CDR1 SGHDN and CDR2 FVKESK come from the germline V gene. The CDR3 region is CASSPWTGETYEQYF. The DNA for the CDR3 is TGTGCCAGCAGCCCCTGGACAGGGGAAACCTACGAGCAGTACTTC.

The CDR3 loop is CASSPTTGISPQHF. CDR3 DNA sequence: TGCGCCAGCAGCCCCACGACAGGGATCAGCCCCCAGCATTTT. V gene TRBV10-2 combines with J gene TRBJ1-5, with TRBD1 identical over 7 bases. The CDR3 is made up of 14 amino acids. CDR1 is WSHSY and CDR2 is SAAADI in the germline V gene. The J segment lost 10 bases and the V segment lost 6 bases, leaving 12 bases of the junction unmatched.

V usage is TRBV7-2 and J usage is TRBJ1-5; D possibly corresponds to TRBD1 (5 bases). The CDR3 extends over 13 amino acids. Trimming took 5 bases from V and 4 from J, leaving 9 bases between them. Germline V gene lookup returns CDR1 SGHTA and CDR2 FQGNSA. CDR3 loop: CASSLDSNQPQHF. The CDR3 DNA is TGTGCCAGCAGCCTTGACAGTAATCAGCCCCAGCATTTT.

This rearrangement joins TRBV19 to TRBJ1-1; 7 positions agree with TRBD1. Looked up from germline, CDR1 is LNHDA and CDR2 is SQIVND (reference sequence). V was pared by 6 bases and J by 3 bases, with 4 bases of the junction left unmatched. This CDR3 is built from 13 residues. The CDR3 DNA is TGTGCCAGTAGCCCGGGACAGTACACTGAAGCTTTCTTT. It encodes CASSPGQYTEAFF.

V is TRBV7-2 and J is TRBJ1-5; D might be TRBD1 (5 bases). The CDR3 runs 16 residues. The germline V gene encodes CDR1 SGHTA and CDR2 FQGNSA. V lost 6 bases and J lost 1, with 16 bases in between. CDR3 sequence reads: CASSTTGGSSNQPQHF. The DNA of the CDR3 is TGTGCCAGCAGTACCACCGGGGGGAGCAGCAATCAGCCCCAGCATTTT.

The chain is built from TRBV2 and TRBJ1-4; TRBD1 matches at 7 bases. CDR1 SNHLY and CDR2 FYNNEI come from the germline V gene. V dropped 6 bases and J dropped 6; count of bases not matched to a gene: 7. The CDR3 has 14 amino acids. Here the CDR3 DNA reads TGTGCCAGCAGGGGCGTCAGGGGGGATGAAAAACTGTTTTTT. As protein: CASRGVRGDEKLFF. Together with reference TRBV2 and TRBJ1-4, the CDR3 gives the full variable domain: EPEVTQTPSHQVTQMGQEVILRCVPISNHLYFYWYRQILGQKVEFLVSFYNNEISEKSEIFDDQFSVERPDGSNFTLKIRSTKLEDSAMYFCASRGVRGDEKLFFGSGTQLSVL.

This clone was recorded once. The CDR3 protein is CASNGQTRPEQYF. The CDR3 nucleotides read TGTGCCAGCAACGGGCAGACTAGGCCCGAGCAGTACTTC. The chain has TRBV2 and TRBJ2-7; TRBD2 might be the D (6 bases). CDR3 length: 13 residues. The germline CDR1 and CDR2 sequences are SNHLY and FYNNEI. V was cut by 7 bases and J by 6 bases, with 16 bases left in between.